The next 24 T cell receptor beta chains were all read from a single sample in a study of T cell responses to AZD1222 COVID-19 vaccine (dated by TCRdb to the early 2020s). The meaning of the sample's time point label: about 28 days (+/-7) after the second vaccine dose. Libraries were made using the immunoSEQ multiplex PCR assay. TCRdb's version of the immuneACCESS table is confined to in-frame rearrangements and falls short of the full clone set. An unresolved V gene accounts for under half of the shortfall where checked; the remainder is of unknown origin. This sample comprises some 180,000 clones, roughly 92% of them detected only once. Clones ranked in the top ten supply under 2% of the sample. This material consisted of peripheral blood, taken 28 days after the second AZD1222 dose. The receptors here all came from an adult who received the AZD1222 COVID-19 vaccine.

The chain combines TRBV25-1 with TRBJ1-6; D remains unclear. CDR1 is MGHDK and CDR2 is SYGVNS in the germline V gene. This CDR3 has 12 amino acids. V was trimmed by 8 bases and J by 7 bases, leaving 9 bases between them. The CDR3 spells CASGTRNSPLHF. In nucleotides, the CDR3 is TGTGCCAGCGGAACGAGGAATTCACCCCTCCACTTT.

The chain joins TRBV7-9 to TRBJ1-2; 9 bases map to TRBD1. CDR1 and CDR2 from the germline V gene are SEHNR and FQNEAQ (reference sequence). This CDR3 has 17 residues. The V gene end was trimmed by 4 bases and the J gene end by 3 bases; junction bases not matched to a gene: 12. The CDR3 loop reads CASSSSRTGVMDYGYTF. CDR3 bases: TGTGCCAGCAGCTCGTCCCGGACAGGGGTTATGGACTATGGCTACACCTTC.

The chain couples TRBV5-5 to TRBJ1-3; D unclear. Per germline, CDR1 SGHKS and CDR2 YYEKEE (reference sequence). The CDR3 runs 13 residues. The V and J ends lost 3 bases and 0 bases respectively, with 4 bases between them. The CDR3 here is CASSSYSGNTIYF. Written as DNA, the CDR3 is TGTGCCAGCAGCTCCTACTCTGGAAACACCATATATTTT.

The CDR3 coding sequence is TGTGCCAGCAGCTTAGGGGGACAGGGTATCGAGCAGTACTTC. This codes for CASSLGGQGIEQYF. V usage is TRBV7-2 and J usage is TRBJ2-7; 9 nucleotides match TRBD1. This CDR3 is built from 14 residues. CDR1 and CDR2 (germline): SGHTA, FQGNSA. V lost 1 base and J lost 6; bases outside the gene matches: 4.

J is TRBJ2-7 and V is TRBV5-8, with 10 bases that match TRBD1. This CDR3 has 14 residues. The junction had 5 bases not matched to a gene; V was cut back by 4 bases and J by 4 bases. Per the germline V gene, CDR1 is SGHTS and CDR2 is YDEGEE. The CDR3 loop is CASSIDRGQYEQYF. For the CDR3, the DNA is TGTGCCAGCAGCATCGACAGGGGGCAATACGAGCAGTACTTC.

This clone has more than one count but fewer than ten. This chain connects TRBV19 to TRBJ1-1; D perhaps matches TRBD1 (6 bases). The length of the CDR3 is 13 residues. The germline gives CDR1 LNHDA, CDR2 SQIVND (reference sequence). Trimming took 0 bases from V and 9 from J, leaving 11 bases between them. The CDR3 bases are TGTGCCAGTAGTATAGAGCGCGGGGGGCAAGCTTTCTTT. Translating it yields CASSIERGGQAFF. The entire variable domain, with the rest obtained from reference TRBV19 and TRBJ1-1, is as follows: DGGITQSPKYLFRKEGQNVTLSCEQNLNHDAMYWYRQDPGQGLRLIYYSQIVNDFQKGDIAEGYSVSREKKESFPLTVTSAQKNPTAFYLCASSIERGGQAFFGQGTRLTVV.

The chain is built from TRBV2 and TRBJ1-2, with D possibly matching TRBD1 (5 bases). Per germline, CDR1 SNHLY and CDR2 FYNNEI. This CDR3 has 14 amino acids. Trimming removed 0 bases from V and 5 bases from J, with 10 bases in between. CDR3 nucleotides: TGTGCCAGCAGTGAAGCGCTTCCAGGGTATGGCTACACCTTC. Amino acids: CASSEALPGYGYTF.

The chain joins TRBV3-1 (or the pseudogene TRBV3-2) to TRBJ1-2; TRBD1 matches at 8 bases. Germline CDR1 and CDR2: LGHDT and YNNKEL (reference sequence). The CDR3 spans 14 residues. V trimming: 2 bases; J trimming: 5 bases; junction bases outside the gene matches: 4. CDR3 loop: CASSQRQGIYGYTF. Here the CDR3 DNA reads TGTGCCAGCAGCCAACGACAGGGGATATATGGCTACACCTTC.

The chain has TRBV19 and TRBJ2-7; D remains ambiguous. The length of the CDR3 is 14 residues. Germline V CDR1 and CDR2: LNHDA, SQIVND (reference sequence). V dropped 5 bases and J dropped 1 base, with 12 bases sitting between them. CDR3 coding DNA: TGTGCCAGTAGTGCGCAGCGTTTATCCTACGAGCAGTACTTC. Residues: CASSAQRLSYEQYF. Drawing the rest from reference TRBV19 and TRBJ2-7, the complete variable domain is DGGITQSPKYLFRKEGQNVTLSCEQNLNHDAMYWYRQDPGQGLRLIYYSQIVNDFQKGDIAEGYSVSREKKESFPLTVTSAQKNPTAFYLCASSAQRLSYEQYFGPGTRLTVT.

The genes are TRBV3-1 (or the pseudogene TRBV3-2) and TRBJ2-2, with D perhaps TRBD2 (6 bases). The V end was cut by 2 bases, the J end by 0 bases, with 10 bases between. The CDR3 sequence is 16 residues long. Per germline, CDR1 LGHDT and CDR2 YNNKEL (reference sequence). The CDR3 region is CASSQLGGANTGELFF. The DNA of the CDR3 is TGTGCCAGCAGCCAATTGGGCGGGGCGAACACCGGGGAGCTGTTTTTT.

V and J are TRBV6-2 or TRBV6-3 and TRBJ2-5; D gene unclear. The CDR3 covers 16 residues. In germline, CDR1 is MNHEY, CDR2 SVGEGT. V lost 0 bases to trimming and J lost 5 bases, with 16 bases between them. The CDR3 region has the DNA TGTGCCAGCAGTTACTCGGAGAGGTCCGGGTGGGAGACCCAGTACTTC. Protein: CASSYSERSGWETQYF.

This chain joins TRBV15 and TRBJ2-7; D ambiguous. The germline CDR1 and CDR2 sequences are LNHNV and YYDKDF (reference sequence). Between the trimmed V and J ends, which lost 0 bases and 3 bases, there was a span of 9 bases. CDR3 size: 14 residues. CDR3: CATSRDHGDYEQYF. CDR3 DNA sequence: TGTGCCACCAGCAGAGATCATGGGGACTACGAGCAGTACTTC.

The rearrangement joins TRBV5-4 to TRBJ2-3; D is uncertain. The CDR3 runs to 15 residues. Trimming left V 2 bases short and J 1 base short, with 11 bases between. Germline V lookup: CDR1 SGHNT, CDR2 YYREEE (reference sequence). The CDR3 coding sequence is TGTGCCAGCAGCTTCGCGGTAGGAGGCACAGATACGCAGTATTTT. It specifies CASSFAVGGTDTQYF.

The chain employs TRBV2 and TRBJ2-2, with D tentatively TRBD2 (6 bases). Germline CDR1 is SNHLY and CDR2 is FYNNEI. V lost 4 bases and J 7 bases, leaving 13 bases between the germline ends. The CDR3 runs to 14 residues. This chain's CDR3 is CASSVVGGSGELFF. DNA of the CDR3: TGTGCCAGCAGTGTGGTAGGAGGGAGCGGGGAGCTGTTTTTT.

The rearrangement uses TRBV11-2 and TRBJ1-5; D is unclear. Trimming pared 3 bases from V and 7 bases from J, leaving 10 bases between. This CDR3 has 13 amino acids. CDR1 is SGHAT, CDR2 FQNNGV, per germline. The CDR3 is CASSFGFGQPQHF. The DNA of the CDR3 is TGTGCCAGCAGCTTCGGGTTCGGACAGCCCCAGCATTTT.

The chain links TRBV2 to TRBJ2-3, with D possibly being TRBD1 or TRBD2 (5 bases each). Germline CDR1 and CDR2: SNHLY and FYNNEI. V gave up 3 bases and J gave up 1 base, with 14 bases separating them. This CDR3 contains 16 residues. CDR3 DNA sequence: TGTGCCAGCAGTGATCGTGGGGGTTCCCGCACAGATACGCAGTATTTT. It codes for CASSDRGGSRTDTQYF.

In the case of this clone: The sample has other DNA sequences that encode this CDR3 too. The chain uses TRBV6-5 and TRBJ1-3, with TRBD1 matching over 8 bases. This CDR3 contains 13 residues. V gave up 9 bases and J gave up 1 base; unmatched junction bases: 2. CDR1 is MNHEY and CDR2 is SVGAGI in the germline V gene. In DNA form, the CDR3 reads TGTGCCAGTCGGACAGGGTCTGGAAACACCATATATTTT. This translates into CASRTGSGNTIYF.

The chain is built from TRBV3-1 (or the pseudogene TRBV3-2) and TRBJ1-1; D remains unclear. This CDR3 has 15 amino acids. Trimming took 5 bases from V and 0 from J, leaving 13 bases between them. In germline, CDR1 is LGHDT, CDR2 YNNKEL (reference sequence). Here the CDR3 DNA reads TGTGCCAGCAGCGACGGACGAGGGATGAACACTGAAGCTTTCTTT. This translates into CASSDGRGMNTEAFF.

The chain recombines TRBV7-2 with TRBJ1-3, with 9 positions matching TRBD1. The J segment lost 1 base and the V segment lost 1 base, leaving 8 bases of the junction unmatched. The germline V gene has CDR1 SGHTA and CDR2 FQGNSA. The CDR3 has 18 amino acids. The CDR3 DNA sequence: TGTGCCAGCAGCTTAGATATCAGGACAGGGGCGTCTGGAAACACCATATATTTT. Residues: CASSLDIRTGASGNTIYF.

Worth noting for this clone: Other DNA sequences in this specimen translate into the identical CDR3. The rearrangement uses TRBV3-1 (or the pseudogene TRBV3-2) and TRBJ2-1; no firm D call. Germline V lookup: CDR1 LGHDT, CDR2 YNNKEL (reference sequence). The length of the CDR3 is 12 residues. V lost 3 bases to trimming and J lost 6 bases, with 6 bases between them. The CDR3 protein is CASSQVSNEQFF. CDR3 nucleotide sequence: TGTGCCAGCAGCCAGGTTTCCAATGAGCAGTTCTTC.

This sequence joins TRBV6-5 and TRBJ1-2; 7 positions agree with TRBD1. The germline V gene encodes CDR1 MNHEY and CDR2 SVGAGI. The CDR3 loop spans 15 amino acids. V trimming: 0 bases; J trimming: 1 base; junction bases outside the gene matches: 2. The CDR3 loop is CASSYSGTVNYGYTF. In DNA, the CDR3 is TGTGCCAGCAGTTACTCGGGGACAGTTAACTATGGCTACACCTTC.

This clone was found a few times. The chain recombines TRBV14 with TRBJ2-1; 7 positions agree with TRBD2. Germline CDR1 SGHDN, CDR2 FVKESK. This CDR3 contains 16 residues. Unmatched junction bases numbered 3, after V lost 1 base and J lost 0 bases. CDR3 sequence: CASSQGGGSSYNEQFF. The CDR3 DNA is TGTGCCAGCAGCCAAGGAGGCGGGAGCTCCTACAATGAGCAGTTCTTC.

J is TRBJ2-1 and V is TRBV3-1 (or the pseudogene TRBV3-2); D is uncertain. The V gene's germline CDR1 is LGHDT and CDR2 YNNKEL (reference sequence). The CDR3 sequence is 16 residues long. Trimming cost V 4 bases and J 1 base, with 14 bases left between them. CDR3: CASSRLGPHSYNEQFF. In DNA form, the CDR3 reads TGTGCCAGCAGCCGACTTGGGCCCCATTCCTACAATGAGCAGTTCTTC.

This clone has just a few counts. This chain uses TRBV5-4 with TRBJ2-7; D is unresolved. The V gene's germline CDR1 is SGHNT and CDR2 YYREEE (reference sequence). V dropped 3 bases and J dropped 5 bases, with 18 bases sitting between them. CDR3 size: 15 residues. CDR3 DNA sequence: TGTGCCAGCAGCTCAGCGACCCAGGCCTCGGACGAGCAGTACTTC. Translated: CASSSATQASDEQYF.